The 21 T cell receptor beta chains reported below all come from one sample, sequenced in a study of identical twins. TCRdb passed the 5' RACE reads through MiXCR, listing each CDR3 protein once. Of some 900,000 distinct CDR3 sequences in the sample, approximately 13% were seen once. The data were also submitted as part of a second study, on yellow fever vaccine responses in identical twins.

Sequencing was carried out using PBMCs. Every receptor here comes from a woman aged 18 to 35 in good health.

V and J are TRBV5-1 and TRBJ1-1; no reliable D call. The CDR3 consists of 13 residues. The germline V gene encodes CDR1 SGHRS and CDR2 YFSETQ. The V end lost 5 bases, the J end lost 1 base, and 9 bases lay between the germline ends. The CDR3 reads CASRNAWNTEAFF. The CDR3 region has the DNA TGCGCCAGCAGAAACGCATGGAACACTGAAGCTTTCTTT.

The chain employs TRBV11-2 and TRBJ2-1; TRBD2 matches at 11 bases. The germline CDR1 and CDR2 sequences are SGHAT and FQNNGV. The CDR3 is 18 amino acids. The V segment lost 5 bases and the J segment 2 bases; nucleotides outside the gene matches: 11. The CDR3 spells CASSPVGSGGVPYNEQFF. CDR3 bases: TGTGCCAGCAGCCCAGTGGGTAGCGGGGGGGTACCCTACAATGAGCAGTTCTTC.

This clonotype was counted only a few times. This rearrangement joins TRBV12-3 or TRBV12-4 to TRBJ2-7; 10 positions agree with TRBD2. After removal of 5 bases from V and 3 bases from J, the junction contained 4 bases not matched to a gene. This CDR3 is built from 14 residues. CDR3 protein: CASSPSGRNYEQYF. The CDR3 DNA sequence: TGTGCCAGCAGTCCTAGCGGGAGAAACTACGAGCAGTACTTC.

The rearrangement uses TRBV5-1 and TRBJ2-1, with D tentatively TRBD2 (6 bases). Trimming pared 0 bases from V and 1 base from J, leaving 11 bases between. This CDR3 spans 16 amino acids. CDR1 is SGHRS and CDR2 is YFSETQ in the germline V gene. CDR3 nucleotides: TGCGCCAGCAGCTTGGTTCAGGGAGGTTCCTACAATGAGCAGTTCTTC. It codes for CASSLVQGGSYNEQFF.

A few counts support this clonotype. This chain joins TRBV7-9 and TRBJ2-1; 10 nucleotides align to TRBD2. V was pared by 4 bases and J by 7 bases, with 4 bases of the junction left unmatched. CDR3 size: 14 residues. Germline assignment: CDR1 SEHNR and CDR2 FQNEAQ (reference sequence). The CDR3 DNA reads TGTGCCAGCAGCTCAAATAGCGGGAGGAATGAGCAGTTCTTC. The encoded protein is CASSSNSGRNEQFF.

This clonotype showed up many times. The J gene is TRBJ1-5, the V gene TRBV10-3, with D possibly TRBD1 on 5 matching bases. V lost 10 bases and J lost 3, with 13 bases in between. The CDR3 length is 13 residues. Germline CDR1 reads ENHRY; CDR2 reads SYGVKD. CDR3 amino acids: CATSSGNNQPQHF. The CDR3 coding sequence is TGTGCCACGTCCTCAGGGAACAATCAGCCCCAGCATTTT.

This clonotype was found a few times. The genes are TRBV11-2 and TRBJ2-2; 9 bases are shared with TRBD1. CDR1 is SGHAT and CDR2 is FQNNGV in the germline V gene. After removal of 6 bases from V and 6 bases from J, the junction contained 11 bases not matched to a gene. CDR3 length equals 16 residues. This chain's CDR3 is CASRRPGQGSAGELFF. The CDR3 DNA follows: TGTGCCAGCAGAAGGCCGGGACAGGGTAGCGCCGGGGAGCTGTTTTTT.

This clonotype was counted between two and nine times. This chain links TRBV4-1 with TRBJ2-5; no firm D call. The CDR3 runs 17 residues. V lost 0 bases and J lost 1, with 15 bases in between. Per the germline V gene, CDR1 is MGHRA and CDR2 is YSYEKL. The CDR3 loop reads CASSQEAAWSFQETQYF. CDR3 bases: TGCGCCAGCAGCCAAGAGGCAGCTTGGTCCTTCCAAGAGACCCAGTACTTC.

This clonotype was seen more than once but under ten times. The V call is TRBV12-3 or TRBV12-4, the J call TRBJ1-6; 7 bases match TRBD1. Trimming cost V 5 bases and J 5 bases; bases outside gene matches: 6. This CDR3 comprises 15 residues. CDR3 DNA: TGTGCCAGCAGTCTGACAGGGCCTAATAATTCACCCCTCCACTTT. Its protein product is CASSLTGPNNSPLHF.

The CDR3 reads CSARTEGGRRLLAGNQPQHF. The CDR3 DNA follows: TGCAGTGCTAGGACAGAGGGGGGCCGCAGACTACTAGCTGGCAATCAGCCCCAGCATTTT. This sequence joins TRBV20-1 and TRBJ1-5; D is possibly TRBD1 (6 bases). V was cut by 3 bases and J by 2 bases, with 29 bases left in between. The V gene's germline CDR1 is DFQATT and CDR2 SNEGSKA (reference sequence). The CDR3 is 20 residues long.

The sample holds a few counts of this clonotype. The gene calls are TRBV4-1 and TRBJ1-4; the D is unclear. Germline V gives CDR1 MGHRA, CDR2 YSYEKL. The CDR3 sequence is 15 residues long. Trimming took 3 bases from V and 6 from J, leaving 14 bases between them. The CDR3 region is CASSQHRVRDEKLFF. Written as DNA, the CDR3 is TGCGCCAGCAGCCAGCACAGAGTTCGTGATGAAAAACTGTTTTTT.

This clonotype was counted a few times. This chain joins TRBV14 and TRBJ1-2; no clear D gene. Germline CDR1 reads SGHDN; CDR2 reads FVKESK. This CDR3 contains 12 residues. V dropped 3 bases and J dropped 3 bases, with 5 bases sitting between them. The CDR3: CASSHSYYGYTF. In nucleotides, the CDR3 is TGTGCCAGCAGCCACAGCTACTATGGCTACACCTTC.

The chain has TRBV20-1 and TRBJ2-7; 13 bases agree with TRBD2. V was clipped by 6 bases and J by 3 bases; unmatched bases: 2. Germline V CDR1 and CDR2: DFQATT, SNEGSKA (reference sequence). The CDR3 spans 13 residues. For the CDR3, the DNA is TGCAGTGCGGGACTAGCGGGAATCTACGAGCAGTACTTC. Amino acids: CSAGLAGIYEQYF.

The genes are TRBV24-1 and TRBJ2-2; D not certain. The CDR3 loop spans 14 amino acids. The V end lost 4 bases, the J end lost 6 bases, and 11 bases lay between the germline ends. Germline loops: CDR1 KGHDR, CDR2 SFDVKD. The CDR3 loop reads CATSDPTPPGELFF. CDR3 DNA: TGTGCCACCAGTGACCCAACCCCGCCCGGGGAGCTGTTTTTT.

This clonotype showed up many times. The chain uses TRBV7-9 and TRBJ1-1, with a possible D match to TRBD1 (5 bases). The V end lost 7 bases, the J end lost 1 base, and 10 bases lay between the germline ends. The CDR3 totals 13 residues. Germline values: CDR1 SEHNR, CDR2 FQNEAQ (reference sequence). The CDR3 sequence: CASTWGENTEAFF. The CDR3 DNA reads as TGTGCCAGCACCTGGGGGGAGAACACTGAAGCTTTCTTT.

A few counts support this clonotype. The gene calls are TRBV6-1 and TRBJ2-5, with 12 nucleotides matching TRBD2. Germline loops: CDR1 MNHNS, CDR2 SASEGT. The CDR3 is 17 amino acids. V was pared by 8 bases and J by 2 bases, with 12 bases of the junction left unmatched. CDR3: CASRVRTSGKGQETQYF. In DNA, the CDR3 is TGTGCCAGCCGAGTCAGGACTAGCGGGAAGGGACAAGAGACCCAGTACTTC.

The V and J genes are TRBV6-1 and TRBJ1-5; TRBD1 aligns across 8 bases. This CDR3 has 15 residues. Germline values: CDR1 MNHNS, CDR2 SASEGT. V dropped 6 bases and J dropped 3; count of bases not matched to a gene: 7. The CDR3 DNA follows: TGTGCCAGCAGGAAGACAGGGGTCCTCAATCAGCCCCAGCATTTT. Amino acids: CASRKTGVLNQPQHF.

In this sample, this clonotype turned up a few times. This sequence joins TRBV27 and TRBJ2-1, with D unresolved. Germline CDR1 is MNHEY and CDR2 is SMNVEV (reference sequence). With 5 bases removed from V and 5 bases from J, the gap between germline ends came to 10 bases. The CDR3 is 13 amino acids. The CDR3 DNA reads as TGTGCCAGCAGTCCATACTTAAACAATGAGCAGTTCTTC. This gives the protein CASSPYLNNEQFF.

This clonotype was found a few times. CDR3 protein: CASSVNSGANVLTF. The CDR3 DNA reads as TGTGCCAGCAGTGTTAATTCTGGGGCCAACGTCCTGACTTTC. V gene TRBV6-1 combines with J gene TRBJ2-6; unclear D gene. This CDR3 region has 14 residues. V was pared by 4 bases and J by 1 base, with 5 bases between. Germline V gene lookup returns CDR1 MNHNS and CDR2 SASEGT.

This clonotype was seen more than once but under ten times. J is TRBJ2-1 and V is TRBV28; TRBD1 matches at 8 bases. The CDR3 spans 16 residues. V was pared by 6 bases and J by 6 bases, with 13 bases of the junction left unmatched. Looked up from germline, CDR1 is MDHEN and CDR2 is SYDVKM. In DNA, the CDR3 is TGTGCCAGCAGCCGTAATCGGCTACAGGGGGTCAATGAGCAGTTCTTC. As protein: CASSRNRLQGVNEQFF.

Details on this clonotype: An end of the junction differs from the germline gene, which may be a read error. The chain joins TRBV27 to TRBJ1-4; TRBD1 might be the D (5 bases). Germline values: CDR1 MNHEY, CDR2 SMNVEV (reference sequence). This CDR3 is 18 amino acids long. The CDR3 region is CTSSLSNHPGPLYGKLFF. Written as DNA, the CDR3 is TGCACCAGCAGTTTAAGTAACCATCCGGGACCCCTATATGGAAAACTGTTTTTT. The full variable domain, completed using reference TRBV27 and TRBJ1-4, is EAQVTQNPRYLITVTGKKLTVTCSQNMNHEYMSWYRQDPGLGLRQIYYSMNVEVTDKGDVPEGYKVSRKEKRNFPLILESPSPNQTSLYFCTSSLSNHPGPLYGKLFFGSGTQLSVL.